The 16 T cell receptor beta chains given below trace back to one sample, sequenced in a study of naive and memory T cell subsets. An equimolar mix of two oligonucleotides served as the beta constant-region primer for TRBC1 and TRBC2. The ligated cDNA underwent four PCR rounds using SP2 and nested alpha and beta constant-region primers. MiXCR, applied by TCRdb to the UMI-ligation and nested PCR reads, yields one record per CDR3 protein. Of about 34,000 distinct CDR3 sequences in the sample, around a sixth were seen once. The sequenced material came from effector memory CD4+ T cells from blood. Noted subset: effector memory, CD45RA- CD27-. These receptor sequences come from a human donor in good health.

The chain uses TRBV28 and TRBJ2-5; D remains ambiguous. Trimming removed 4 bases at V and 1 base at J, with 16 bases between. Looked up from germline, CDR1 is MDHEN and CDR2 is SYDVKM. The CDR3 contains 16 residues. Written as DNA, the CDR3 is TGTGCCAGCAGTTCCGTCCACAGAATACTCCAAGAGACCCAGTACTTC. It yields the protein CASSSVHRILQETQYF.

This clonotype was detected a few times. This rearrangement joins TRBV28 to TRBJ1-5; maybe TRBD1 (6 bases). V lost 7 bases, J lost 6 bases, and 19 bases lay in between. Germline assignment: CDR1 MDHEN and CDR2 SYDVKM. This CDR3 region has 15 residues. Written as DNA, the CDR3 is TGTGCCAGCACCCCCGCGCGGGGGGCAGTTCAGCCCCAGCATTTT. This gives the protein CASTPARGAVQPQHF.

The chain recombines TRBV29-1 with TRBJ1-2; a weak D match, TRBD1 (6 bases). Germline loops: CDR1 SQVTM, CDR2 ANQGSEA. V shed 5 bases and J shed 4 bases, with 11 bases lying between them. The CDR3 loop spans 12 amino acids. Here the CDR3 reads CSVQTGLYGYTF. The DNA of the CDR3 is TGCAGCGTTCAAACAGGGCTCTATGGCTACACCTTC.

In this sample, this clonotype turned up many times. This chain uses TRBV7-6 with TRBJ2-3, with 12 positions matching TRBD2. Germline V gene sequence: CDR1 SGHVS, CDR2 FNYEAQ. With 0 bases clipped from V and 3 bases from J, the junction kept 13 bases outside the gene matches. The CDR3 consists of 20 residues. Here the CDR3 DNA reads TGTGCCAGCAGCTTAGCGCCTAGCGGGAGGGCCGGTAATGAAACAGATACGCAGTATTTT. Translating it yields CASSLAPSGRAGNETDTQYF.

The chain joins TRBV20-1 to TRBJ2-2; 13 bases agree with TRBD2. This CDR3 region has 16 residues. Germline CDR1 and CDR2: DFQATT and SNEGSKA (reference sequence). With V trimmed by 3 bases and J by 6 bases, 7 bases remained unmatched. The CDR3 sequence is CSASPQLAGGAGELFF. The CDR3 DNA reads as TGCAGTGCTAGCCCCCAACTAGCGGGGGGGGCCGGGGAGCTGTTTTTT.

The chain has TRBV3-1 and TRBJ1-3; D gene unclear. Germline CDR1 LGHDT, CDR2 YNNKEL (reference sequence). The CDR3 is 13 amino acids. V lost 2 bases, J lost 3 bases, and 5 bases lay in between. CDR3 DNA sequence: TGTGCCAGCAGCCAAAGTCATGGAAACACCATATATTTT. The encoded protein is CASSQSHGNTIYF.

This clonotype has only a few counts. This chain uses TRBV5-1 with TRBJ1-2; D is perhaps TRBD1 (5 bases). Germline CDR1 is SGHRS and CDR2 is YFSETQ. Trimming took 4 bases from V and 3 from J, leaving 16 bases between them. This CDR3 is built from 15 residues. The CDR3 DNA reads as TGCGCCAGCAGCGGAAGTCTGGGGGGACACTATGGCTACACCTTC. It encodes CASSGSLGGHYGYTF.

The chain carries TRBV9 and TRBJ1-6; TRBD1 agrees at 8 bases. Per germline, CDR1 SGDLS and CDR2 YYNGEE. The V gene end was trimmed by 6 bases and the J gene end by 8 bases; junction bases not matched to a gene: 13. The CDR3 runs to 16 residues. CDR3 protein: CASISETGEMDSPLHF. Written as DNA, the CDR3 is TGTGCCAGCATCTCCGAGACAGGGGAAATGGATTCACCCCTCCACTTT.

This clonotype is termed medium-sized. This CDR3 reads CASSAGGGYNEQFF. In nucleotides, the CDR3 is TGTGCCAGCAGCGCAGGGGGGGGTTACAATGAGCAGTTCTTC. The gene calls are TRBV7-2 and TRBJ2-1, with D perhaps assigned TRBD1 or TRBD2 (7 bases each). The CDR3 covers 14 residues. V gave up 5 bases and J gave up 4 bases, with 12 bases separating them. From germline, CDR1 is SGHTA and CDR2 FQGNSA.

The gene calls are TRBV28 and TRBJ1-5; the D gene is possibly TRBD1 (6 bases). The V gene lost 4 bases and the J gene lost 4 bases, with 17 bases spanning the gap. The CDR3 consists of 16 residues. Germline V lookup: CDR1 MDHEN, CDR2 SYDVKM. The CDR3 here is CASSSFAGAGNQPQHF. The DNA of the CDR3 is TGTGCCAGCAGTTCCTTCGCAGGGGCGGGTAATCAGCCCCAGCATTTT.

This clonotype was picked up a small number of times. The rearrangement joins TRBV28 to TRBJ2-5; D call uncertain. CDR1 and CDR2 (germline): MDHEN, SYDVKM. Trimming took off 3 bases at V and 4 bases at J, with 9 bases between the two ends. The CDR3 length is 13 residues. The CDR3 nucleotides are TGTGCCAGCAGTTTTGAAAGGGTAGAGACCCAGTACTTC. Its protein product is CASSFERVETQYF.

This clonotype was recorded many times. This chain uses TRBV6-2 or TRBV6-3 with TRBJ2-1, with D perhaps matching TRBD1 (5 bases). CDR1 is MNHEY and CDR2 is SVGEGT in the germline V gene. V dropped 6 bases and J dropped 6 bases, with 12 bases sitting between them. The CDR3 consists of 13 residues. The chain's CDR3 is CASSSLGANEQFF. The CDR3 nucleotides read TGTGCCAGCAGCAGTCTTGGGGCCAATGAGCAGTTCTTC.

The sample holds a few counts of this clonotype. V and J are TRBV10-3 and TRBJ2-7; tentatively, D is TRBD1 (5 bases). Trimming stripped 3 bases from V and 2 bases from J, with 11 bases between. Germline lookup yields CDR1 ENHRY and CDR2 SYGVKD. This CDR3 is built from 14 residues. The CDR3, as DNA: TGTGCCATCAGTGATGGGGCCGGAACCTACGAGCAGTACTTC. This sequence encodes CAISDGAGTYEQYF.

The J gene is TRBJ1-5, the V gene TRBV7-8; D gene ambiguous. CDR1 and CDR2 (germline): SGHVS, FQNEAQ. There are 13 residues in the CDR3. V lost 8 bases to trimming and J lost 3 bases, with 11 bases between them. This chain's CDR3 is CASGEGDNQPQHF. The CDR3 DNA follows: TGTGCCAGCGGCGAGGGTGACAATCAGCCCCAGCATTTT.

The chain combines TRBV18 with TRBJ1-1, with a weak D call TRBD1 (6 bases). This CDR3 has 14 amino acids. Germline-derived CDR1 and CDR2 are KGHSH and LQKENI. With 3 bases removed from V and 0 bases from J, the gap between germline ends came to 8 bases. CDR3 loop: CASSPRQVNTEAFF. The DNA of the CDR3 is TGTGCCAGCTCACCCAGACAGGTGAACACTGAAGCTTTCTTT.

The V gene is TRBV14, the J gene TRBJ1-2; D uncertain. The CDR3 is 13 residues long. Between the trimmed V and J ends, which lost 4 bases and 7 bases, there was a span of 13 bases. Per the germline V gene, CDR1 is SGHDN and CDR2 is FVKESK. The CDR3 sequence: CASSRHPPGGYTF. Written as DNA, the CDR3 is TGTGCCAGCAGCCGCCATCCCCCGGGTGGCTACACCTTC. Variable domain in full (rest from reference TRBV14 and TRBJ1-2): EAGVTQFPSHSVIEKGQTVTLRCDPISGHDNLYWYRRVMGKEIKFLLHFVKESKQDESGMPNNRFLAERTGGTYSTLKVQPAELEDSGVYFCASSRHPPGGYTFGSGTRLTVV.